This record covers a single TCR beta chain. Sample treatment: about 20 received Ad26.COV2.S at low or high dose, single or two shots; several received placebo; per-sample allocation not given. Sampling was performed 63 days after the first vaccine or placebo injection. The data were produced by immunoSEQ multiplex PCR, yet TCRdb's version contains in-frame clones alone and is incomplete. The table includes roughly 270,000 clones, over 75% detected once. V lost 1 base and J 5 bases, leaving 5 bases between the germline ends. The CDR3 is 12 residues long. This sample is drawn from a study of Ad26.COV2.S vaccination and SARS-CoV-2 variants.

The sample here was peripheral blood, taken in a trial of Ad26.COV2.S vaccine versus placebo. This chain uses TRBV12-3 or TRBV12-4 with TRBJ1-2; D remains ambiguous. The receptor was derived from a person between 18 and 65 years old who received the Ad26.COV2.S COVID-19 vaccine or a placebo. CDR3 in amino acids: CASSLGEYGYTF. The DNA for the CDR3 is TGTGCCAGCAGTTTAGGGGAATATGGCTACACCTTC.